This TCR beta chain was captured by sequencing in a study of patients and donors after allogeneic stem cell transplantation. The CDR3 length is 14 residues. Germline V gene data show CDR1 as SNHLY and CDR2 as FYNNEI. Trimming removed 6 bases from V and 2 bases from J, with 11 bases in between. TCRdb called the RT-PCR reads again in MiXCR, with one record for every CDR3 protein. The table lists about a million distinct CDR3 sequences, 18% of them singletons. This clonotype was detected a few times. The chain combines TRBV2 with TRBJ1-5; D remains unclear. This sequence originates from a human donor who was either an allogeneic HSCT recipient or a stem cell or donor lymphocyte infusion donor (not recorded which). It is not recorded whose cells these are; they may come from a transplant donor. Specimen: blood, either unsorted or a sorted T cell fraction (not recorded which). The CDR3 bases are TGTGCCAGCAGGGGGAGGACGGGCAATCAGCCCCAGCATTTT. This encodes CASRGRTGNQPQHF.